This entry lists 7 T cell receptor beta chains sequenced from one sample in a study of blood T cell repertoires in COVID-19 (dated by TCRdb to the early 2020s). Receptor libraries were prepared by the immunoSEQ multiplex PCR assay. Entries here come from immuneACCESS through TCRdb and include only in-frame sequences with V and J called. Some clones fail to appear in such tables; in the studies checked, an unresolved V gene covers under half of the shortfall, and the cause of the remainder is unknown. Counted in this sample were 45,000 to 60,000 clones; approximately 78% of them appeared once. The ten largest account for around 8.2% of the sample. The sequencing input was peripheral blood. The receptors were gathered from a woman older than 75 with acute or convalescent COVID-19.

Only one count was recorded for this clone. V usage is TRBV18 and J usage is TRBJ2-1; 9 bases line up with TRBD2. This CDR3 is 15 amino acids long. The J segment lost 7 bases and the V segment lost 3 bases, leaving 7 bases of the junction unmatched. CDR1 KGHSH and CDR2 LQKENI come from the germline V gene. The CDR3: CASSPLAGGGNEQFF. CDR3 DNA sequence: TGTGCCAGCTCACCCCTGGCGGGAGGGGGTAATGAGCAGTTCTTC.

This chain joins TRBV11-3 and TRBJ2-7, with TRBD1 identical over 7 bases. The V gene's germline CDR1 is SGHNT and CDR2 YENEEA. The V segment lost 5 bases and the J segment 2 bases; nucleotides outside the gene matches: 3. The CDR3 consists of 13 residues. CDR3 residues: CASSATGPYEQYF. In DNA, the CDR3 is TGTGCCAGCAGCGCGACAGGGCCCTACGAGCAGTACTTC.

The chain couples TRBV6-6 to TRBJ1-4; D remains unclear. The germline V and J ends were trimmed by 5 bases and 0 bases, with 10 bases remaining between them. CDR3 length: 15 residues. The germline CDR1 and CDR2 sequences are MNHNY and SVGAGI (reference sequence). The DNA of the CDR3 is TGTGCCAGCAGTACTGCGGGAGCAACTAATGAAAAACTGTTTTTT. Protein sequence: CASSTAGATNEKLFF.

The chain joins TRBV25-1 to TRBJ1-2, with 7 bases aligning to TRBD1. Germline CDR1 MGHDK, CDR2 SYGVNS. This CDR3 has 13 amino acids. V shed 5 bases and J 4 bases; nucleotides not matched to a gene: 4. The chain's CDR3 is CASSSGTAYGYTF. The CDR3 DNA follows: TGTGCCAGCAGTTCCGGGACAGCCTATGGCTACACCTTC.

V and J are TRBV9 and TRBJ2-5; a possible D gene is TRBD2 (6 bases). CDR3 length equals 14 residues. V gave up 4 bases and J gave up 5 bases, with 15 bases separating them. Germline-derived CDR1 and CDR2 are SGDLS and YYNGEE. The DNA of the CDR3 is TGTGCCAGCAGCCCCGGGACTCCCCGGGAGACCCAGTACTTC. As protein: CASSPGTPRETQYF.

The V gene is TRBV7-2, the J gene TRBJ1-5; no definite D call. Germline CDR1 SGHTA, CDR2 FQGNSA. The CDR3 extends over 17 amino acids. V was cut by 0 bases and J by 3 bases, with 15 bases left in between. CDR3 nucleotide sequence: TGTGCCAGCAGCTTAGCGGGGTCCATGAGGGTCAATCAGCCCCAGCATTTT. Translation: CASSLAGSMRVNQPQHF. The full variable domain, its missing parts supplied by reference TRBV7-2 and TRBJ1-5, is GAGVSQSPSNKVTEKGKDVELRCDPISGHTALYWYRQSLGQGLEFLIYFQGNSAPDKSGLPSDRFSAERTGGSVSTLTIQRTQQEDSAVYLCASSLAGSMRVNQPQHFGDGTRLSIL.

This chain joins TRBV11-2 and TRBJ2-5; D unresolved. V dropped 3 bases and J dropped 5 bases, with 4 bases sitting between them. The CDR3 has 11 amino acids. In germline, CDR1 is SGHAT, CDR2 FQNNGV. The CDR3 coding sequence is TGTGCCAGCAGCTTTCGGGAGACCCAGTACTTC. It encodes CASSFRETQYF.